Listed below are T cell receptor beta chains from one sample, sequenced in a study of cytomegalovirus exposure and HLA in healthy donors. Some clones are missing from TCRdb's copy, which holds only in-frame ones; the method was immunoSEQ multiplex PCR. This sample has 170,000 or so clones; around 77% occur once, and the top ten carry 1%. Sequencing was carried out using PBMCs. The receptors were sampled from a woman aged 50 to 60 in good health and CMV-seropositive. The CDR3 runs from the conserved cysteine through the conserved F or W. The order of the fields is V gene, D gene, J gene, clone size, CDR3 protein, CDR3 DNA. D genes are given only for firm matches. Only part of the rows carry a size: once, few, many, or a class if the clone is expanded.

v_call: TRBV7-9
d_call: -
j_call: TRBJ1-1
clone_size: -
cdr3_aa: CASSFDSPGRGAFF
cdr3_nt: TGTGCCAGCAGCTTCGACTCCCCCGGGAGAGGAGCTTTCTTT

v_call: TRBV6-1
d_call: -
j_call: TRBJ1-2
clone_size: -
cdr3_aa: CASSDWQGNGYTF
cdr3_nt: TGTGCCAGCAGTGATTGGCAGGGGAACGGCTACACCTTC

v_call: TRBV5-1
d_call: TRBD1
j_call: TRBJ2-7
clone_size: -
cdr3_aa: CASSSGTGIHEQYF
cdr3_nt: TGCGCCAGCAGCTCCGGGACAGGGATACACGAGCAGTACTTC

v_call: TRBV7-2
d_call: TRBD2
j_call: TRBJ2-1
clone_size: few
cdr3_aa: CASSLLVGLAGGREQFF
cdr3_nt: TGTGCCAGCAGCCTTCTAGTGGGACTAGCGGGGGGCAGGGAGCAGTTCTTC

v_call: TRBV4-1
d_call: -
j_call: TRBJ2-1
clone_size: -
cdr3_aa: CASSQDPPRGKDYNEQFF
cdr3_nt: TGCGCCAGCAGCCAAGACCCTCCAAGGGGAAAGGACTACAATGAGCAGTTCTTC

v_call: TRBV10-3
d_call: TRBD1
j_call: TRBJ1-4
clone_size: once
cdr3_aa: CAISDFVPGQGLNEKLFF
cdr3_nt: TGTGCCATCAGTGACTTCGTTCCGGGACAGGGACTGAATGAAAAACTGTTTTTT

v_call: TRBV27
d_call: -
j_call: TRBJ1-6
clone_size: -
cdr3_aa: CASRVVGGNSPLHF
cdr3_nt: TGTGCCAGCAGAGTTGTCGGCGGGAATTCACCCCTCCACTTT

v_call: TRBV7-2
d_call: TRBD2
j_call: TRBJ2-2
clone_size: -
cdr3_aa: CASSLLAGDTGELFF
cdr3_nt: TGTGCCAGCAGCCTACTAGCGGGAGACACCGGGGAGCTGTTTTTT

v_call: TRBV5-1
d_call: -
j_call: TRBJ2-1
clone_size: -
cdr3_aa: CASSLEGPGRGNEQFF
cdr3_nt: TGCGCCAGCAGCTTGGAAGGCCCCGGGAGAGGCAATGAGCAGTTCTTC

v_call: TRBV29-1
d_call: -
j_call: TRBJ2-5
clone_size: -
cdr3_aa: CSGGSQETQYF
cdr3_nt: TGCAGCGGCGGTTCCCAAGAGACCCAGTACTTC

v_call: TRBV28
d_call: TRBD2
j_call: TRBJ2-4
clone_size: -
cdr3_aa: CASSLRGEAKNIQYF
cdr3_nt: TGTGCCAGCAGTTTGCGGGGGGAAGCCAAAAACATTCAGTACTTC

v_call: TRBV4-2
d_call: -
j_call: TRBJ2-4
clone_size: once
cdr3_aa: CASSQHAEDASIQYF
cdr3_nt: TGTGCCAGCAGCCAACACGCCGAAGATGCTAGTATTCAGTACTTC

v_call: TRBV11-2
d_call: -
j_call: TRBJ1-2
clone_size: once
cdr3_aa: CASSFGGSGGYTF
cdr3_nt: TGTGCCAGCAGCTTCGGAGGGTCGGGAGGCTACACCTTC

v_call: TRBV10-3
d_call: TRBD2
j_call: TRBJ2-7
clone_size: -
cdr3_aa: CAISRTSGGTYEQYF
cdr3_nt: TGTGCCATCAGTAGGACTAGCGGGGGTACCTACGAGCAGTACTTC

v_call: TRBV13
d_call: TRBD2
j_call: TRBJ2-1
clone_size: -
cdr3_aa: CASSLGGGRTLKEQFF
cdr3_nt: TGTGCCAGCAGCTTGGGTGGCGGGAGGACACTTAAGGAGCAGTTCTTC

v_call: TRBV7-8
d_call: TRBD2
j_call: TRBJ2-3
clone_size: -
cdr3_aa: CASSLDVWAGGPPLTDTQYF
cdr3_nt: TGTGCCAGCAGCTTAGATGTTTGGGCGGGGGGGCCCCCACTCACAGATACGCAGTATTTT

v_call: TRBV5-1
d_call: -
j_call: TRBJ2-3
clone_size: few
cdr3_aa: CASSLGGGASFRADTQYF
cdr3_nt: TGCGCCAGCAGCTTGGGAGGGGGGGCCTCTTTTAGGGCAGATACGCAGTATTTT

v_call: TRBV5-4
d_call: -
j_call: TRBJ2-3
clone_size: -
cdr3_aa: CASSFRSTDTQYF
cdr3_nt: TGTGCCAGCAGCTTCCGTAGCACAGATACGCAGTATTTT

v_call: TRBV10-3
d_call: TRBD1
j_call: TRBJ2-7
clone_size: few
cdr3_aa: CAISGPGQGYEQYF
cdr3_nt: TGTGCCATCAGTGGCCCGGGACAGGGATACGAGCAGTACTTC

v_call: TRBV28
d_call: TRBD1
j_call: TRBJ1-2
clone_size: -
cdr3_aa: CASSPPDRGPNGYTF
cdr3_nt: TGTGCCAGCAGTCCACCGGACAGGGGGCCAAATGGCTACACCTTC

v_call: TRBV28
d_call: TRBD2
j_call: TRBJ2-5
clone_size: few
cdr3_aa: CASSPSAGTETQYF
cdr3_nt: TGTGCCAGCAGTCCCTCAGCGGGGACAGAGACCCAGTACTTC

v_call: TRBV2
d_call: TRBD1
j_call: TRBJ1-1
clone_size: -
cdr3_aa: CASSGQGSTEAFF
cdr3_nt: TGTGCCAGCAGCGGACAGGGTAGCACTGAAGCTTTCTTT

v_call: TRBV5-5
d_call: -
j_call: TRBJ2-5
clone_size: -
cdr3_aa: CASSPRFRQETQYF
cdr3_nt: TGTGCCAGCAGCCCCCGGTTCCGACAAGAGACCCAGTACTTC

v_call: TRBV18
d_call: -
j_call: TRBJ2-3
clone_size: -
cdr3_aa: CASSPLGLDTQYF
cdr3_nt: TGTGCCAGCTCACCACTGGGACTGGATACGCAGTATTTT

v_call: TRBV28
d_call: TRBD1
j_call: TRBJ1-1
clone_size: -
cdr3_aa: CASSFVGRGQRNTEAFF
cdr3_nt: TGTGCCAGCAGTTTCGTCGGCAGGGGGCAAAGGAACACTGAAGCTTTCTTT

v_call: TRBV4-3
d_call: TRBD2
j_call: TRBJ2-7
clone_size: -
cdr3_aa: CASSQDRGLAGGPSYEQYF
cdr3_nt: TGCGCCAGCAGCCAAGATCGGGGACTAGCGGGAGGGCCCTCCTACGAGCAGTACTTC